What follows describes a single T cell receptor (beta chain). This entry belongs to a study of cytomegalovirus exposure and HLA in healthy donors. Looked up from germline, CDR1 is SGHDN and CDR2 is FVKESK. V was cut by 4 bases and J by 0 bases, with 10 bases left in between. This CDR3 region has 15 residues. This PCR relied on a set of 60 Vbeta primers and 13 Jbeta primers. Repertoires were generated with immunoSEQ multiplex PCR, while TCRdb's copy carries only in-frame clones and drops some. The data hold some 120,000 clones, with roughly two thirds observed a single time. This chain links TRBV14 with TRBJ2-1, with a possible D match to TRBD2 (6 bases). This sequence originates from a man aged 25 to 45 in good health and CMV-seropositive. The sequencing sample was made of PBMCs. The CDR3 DNA reads as TGTGCCAGCAGCCGCCGGAGGGACTCCTACAATGAGCAGTTCTTC. Protein sequence: CASSRRRDSYNEQFF.